These 27 T cell receptor beta chains came from one sample sequenced in a study of control samples from healthy donors and cancer patients. TCRdb's copy holds only in-frame clones and misses some; the assay was immunoSEQ multiplex PCR. Here the sample spans 95,000 to 130,000 clones, more than 75% being singletons. Source material: blood. The origin of the receptors is a woman aged 70-85 years in good health.

The rearrangement joins TRBV3-1 (or the pseudogene TRBV3-2) to TRBJ2-5; D not resolved. Trimming took off 0 bases at V and 1 base at J, with 12 bases between the two ends. Germline CDR1 LGHDT, CDR2 YNNKEL (reference sequence). CDR3 length: 16 residues. The CDR3 spells CASSQDIRRLQETQYF. CDR3 in DNA: TGTGCCAGCAGCCAAGATATCAGAAGGCTCCAAGAGACCCAGTACTTC.

This chain joins TRBV4-3 and TRBJ1-3; the D gene is possibly TRBD1 (6 bases). In germline, CDR1 is LGHNA, CDR2 YSLEER. CDR3 size: 17 residues. Trimming took 2 bases from V and 4 from J, leaving 18 bases between them. CDR3 in amino acids: CASSQTLQGGFGNTIYF. In nucleotides, the CDR3 is TGCGCCAGCAGCCAAACTTTACAGGGAGGGTTCGGAAACACCATATATTTT.

The J gene is TRBJ2-3, the V gene TRBV6-6; 7 nucleotides match TRBD1. This CDR3 is built from 13 residues. The germline gives CDR1 MNHNY, CDR2 SVGAGI (reference sequence). Trimming cost V 10 bases and J 2 bases; bases outside gene matches: 6. CDR3 nucleotides: TGTGCCATAGACAGGGAGCCCACAGATACGCAGTATTTT. It encodes CAIDREPTDTQYF.

This clone has a handful of counts. The gene calls are TRBV11-2 and TRBJ2-1, with D tentatively TRBD1 (6 bases). Trimming shortened V by 5 bases and J by 8 bases, and 13 bases separated the two germline ends. Germline assignment: CDR1 SGHAT and CDR2 FQNNGV. This CDR3 is 13 amino acids long. CDR3: CASSKTGQYEQFF. The DNA of the CDR3 is TGTGCCAGCAGCAAAACCGGACAGTATGAGCAGTTCTTC.

The chain couples TRBV7-6 to TRBJ2-3, with 11 bases lining up with TRBD1. This CDR3 spans 16 amino acids. V gave up 0 bases and J gave up 4 bases; unmatched junction bases: 3. CDR1 and CDR2 (germline): SGHVS, FNYEAQ. The CDR3 loop reads CASSLAGTGGPDTQYF. DNA of the CDR3: TGTGCCAGCAGCTTAGCCGGGACAGGGGGACCAGATACGCAGTATTTT.

The gene calls are TRBV19 and TRBJ2-7; D might be TRBD1 or TRBD2, each matching 5 bases. Between the trimmed V and J ends, which lost 6 bases and 6 bases, there was a span of 15 bases. The CDR3 consists of 13 residues. Germline V gene data show CDR1 as LNHDA and CDR2 as SQIVND (reference sequence). This chain's CDR3 is CASSNPRDAEQYF. The DNA of the CDR3 is TGTGCCAGTAGCAACCCCAGGGACGCCGAGCAGTACTTC.

Concerning this clone itself: Additional DNA sequences in this sample encode the identical CDR3. CDR3 in amino acids: CASSFRGLGGDTQYF. The CDR3 DNA sequence: TGTGCCAGCAGCTTCCGGGGGCTGGGGGGAGATACGCAGTATTTT. V gene TRBV7-3 combines with J gene TRBJ2-3; either TRBD1 or TRBD2 may fit D (6 bases each). V was cut by 3 bases and J by 5 bases, with 15 bases left in between. Germline V gives CDR1 SGHTA, CDR2 FQGTGA. There are 15 residues in the CDR3.

A few counts support this clone. The V and J genes are TRBV4-3 and TRBJ1-4; no clear D. V was cut by 1 base and J by 8 bases, with 14 bases left in between. The CDR3 covers 15 residues. Germline CDR1 is LGHNA and CDR2 is YSLEER. The CDR3: CASSQVRYSPEKLFF. The CDR3 coding sequence is TGCGCCAGCAGCCAAGTTAGGTACAGCCCCGAAAAACTGTTTTTT.

This clone showed up just once. The V gene is TRBV5-1, the J gene TRBJ1-1; D gene unclear. Germline values: CDR1 SGHRS, CDR2 YFSETQ. The CDR3 loop spans 14 amino acids. Trimming pared 6 bases from V and 3 bases from J, leaving 15 bases between. CDR3 loop: CASTPSRQDTEAFF. DNA of the CDR3: TGCGCCAGCACCCCATCCCGGCAGGACACTGAAGCTTTCTTT.

This CDR3 reads CASSPLQGNTEAFF. In nucleotides, the CDR3 is TGTGCCAGCAGTCCCTTACAGGGGAACACTGAAGCTTTCTTT. This chain joins TRBV6-5 and TRBJ1-1; D possibly corresponds to TRBD1 (6 bases). This CDR3 is built from 14 residues. CDR1 and CDR2 from the germline V gene are MNHEY and SVGAGI. Deletions cut 5 bases from V and 1 base from J, with 11 bases between.

The rearrangement uses TRBV11-2 and TRBJ1-1; D gene unclear. This CDR3 comprises 13 residues. The germline CDR1 and CDR2 sequences are SGHAT and FQNNGV. With 3 bases removed from V and 3 bases from J, the gap between germline ends came to 8 bases. The CDR3 region is CASSFIEDTEAFF. The CDR3 bases are TGTGCCAGCAGCTTTATTGAGGACACTGAAGCTTTCTTT.

The count of this clone is one. The chain recombines TRBV11-2 with TRBJ2-1, with D unresolved. V gave up 3 bases and J gave up 2 bases, with 8 bases separating them. This CDR3 is 14 amino acids long. Germline lookup yields CDR1 SGHAT and CDR2 FQNNGV. CDR3 coding DNA: TGTGCCAGCAGCTTCCGGACGGCCTACAATGAGCAGTTCTTC. Its protein is CASSFRTAYNEQFF.

The rearrangement uses TRBV9 and TRBJ2-7, with D perhaps matching TRBD2 (5 bases). The V and J ends lost 3 bases and 5 bases respectively, with 18 bases between them. CDR1 and CDR2 (germline): SGDLS, YYNGEE. CDR3 length equals 15 residues. This CDR3 reads CASSAAPGPGDEQYF. In DNA, the CDR3 is TGTGCCAGCAGCGCCGCCCCGGGCCCCGGGGACGAGCAGTACTTC.

This clone was found a few times. The V call is TRBV7-2, the J call TRBJ2-7, with TRBD1 identical over 7 bases. Per germline, CDR1 SGHTA and CDR2 FQGNSA. The CDR3 has 14 residues. J was trimmed by 6 bases and V by 1 base; bases with no gene match: 6. In DNA, the CDR3 is TGTGCCAGCAGCTTAGTTCCAGCAGGGGGCGAGCAGTACTTC. Its protein is CASSLVPAGGEQYF.

V gene TRBV4-1 combines with J gene TRBJ2-5, with 8 bases matching TRBD2. The V and J ends lost 0 bases and 5 bases, in that order; junction bases with no gene match: 8. CDR1 is MGHRA, CDR2 YSYEKL, per germline. The CDR3 extends over 16 amino acids. CDR3 DNA: TGCGCCAGCAGCCAAGATTGGAGCGGGGGCGGCGAGACCCAGTACTTC. Its protein product is CASSQDWSGGGETQYF.

This clone has just one count. The chain combines TRBV21-1 with TRBJ2-3; the DNA was not used to check the table's D call, TRBD1. TRBV21-1 is designated a pseudogene. CDR3 size: 15 residues. This CDR3 is CASTNLGTGRDTQYF. The CDR3 DNA follows: TGTGCCAGCACGAATCTTGGAACAGGACGGGATACGCAGTATTTT.

The V and J genes are TRBV5-1 and TRBJ2-5; 13 nucleotides align to TRBD2. Germline assignment: CDR1 SGHRS and CDR2 YFSETQ. The CDR3 has 15 amino acids. V lost 4 bases and J lost 1; bases outside the gene matches: 1. CDR3 in DNA: TGCGCCAGCAGCGGACTAGCGGGGGCCCAAGAGACCCAGTACTTC. Translating gives CASSGLAGAQETQYF.

The CDR3 here is CASSMNRGADTQYF. The CDR3 DNA sequence: TGTGCCAGTAGTATGAACAGGGGAGCCGATACGCAGTATTTT. The chain couples TRBV19 to TRBJ2-3; 7 nucleotides line up with TRBD1. The CDR3 covers 14 residues. Germline V gene lookup returns CDR1 LNHDA and CDR2 SQIVND (reference sequence). The ends lost 3 bases at V and 6 bases at J; junction bases unmatched: 6. Combining the CDR3 with reference TRBV19 and TRBJ2-3 gives the whole variable domain DGGITQSPKYLFRKEGQNVTLSCEQNLNHDAMYWYRQDPGQGLRLIYYSQIVNDFQKGDIAEGYSVSREKKESFPLTVTSAQKNPTAFYLCASSMNRGADTQYFGPGTRLTVL.

V and J are TRBV3-1 (or the pseudogene TRBV3-2) and TRBJ2-2; the D gene could be TRBD1 or TRBD2 (5 bases each). The CDR3 runs 15 residues. Per the germline V gene, CDR1 is LGHDT and CDR2 is YNNKEL (reference sequence). V was pared by 3 bases and J by 5 bases, with 13 bases between. The CDR3 nucleotides are TGTGCCAGCAGCCAGAGGGGTTGGGATACCGGGGAGCTGTTTTTT. Its translation is CASSQRGWDTGELFF.

The rearrangement uses TRBV11-2 and TRBJ2-7, with D possibly being TRBD2 (5 bases). The CDR3 has 14 amino acids. The ends were cut back, 1 base at V and 5 bases at J, with 12 bases in the middle. Germline V gives CDR1 SGHAT, CDR2 FQNNGV. CDR3 amino acids: CASSLVPHSDEQYF. The DNA of the CDR3 is TGTGCCAGCAGCTTAGTCCCCCATAGCGACGAGCAGTACTTC.

The CDR3 sequence is CASSPIPGTHYGYTF. CDR3 DNA: TGTGCCAGCAGCCCCATACCCGGGACACACTATGGCTACACCTTC. The chain is built from TRBV9 and TRBJ1-2, with D perhaps TRBD1 (6 bases). This CDR3 is built from 15 residues. Germline V gives CDR1 SGDLS, CDR2 YYNGEE. The V end lost 4 bases, the J end lost 3 bases, and 16 bases lay between the germline ends.

This chain uses TRBV5-1 with TRBJ2-5; 9 nucleotides agree with TRBD1. CDR1 is SGHRS and CDR2 is YFSETQ in the germline V gene. The CDR3 totals 16 residues. The V segment lost 5 bases and the J segment 4 bases; nucleotides outside the gene matches: 12. The CDR3 reads CASRGGQGTVRETQYF. In DNA form, the CDR3 reads TGCGCCAGCAGGGGCGGACAGGGGACCGTTCGAGAGACCCAGTACTTC.

This clone was observed once. CDR3 coding DNA: TGTGCCAGCAGCTCGAAACAGGGTACTGAAGCTTTCTTT. Its protein product is CASSSKQGTEAFF. This chain joins TRBV11-3 and TRBJ1-1, with D tentatively TRBD1 (6 bases). Germline values: CDR1 SGHNT, CDR2 YENEEA. Deletions cut 4 bases from V and 5 bases from J, with 11 bases between. CDR3 length: 13 amino acids.

This chain connects TRBV4-2 to TRBJ2-7; D is unclear. The CDR3 totals 14 residues. Germline lookup yields CDR1 LGHNA and CDR2 YNFKEQ. V was pared by 0 bases and J by 3 bases, with 9 bases between. CDR3 region: CASSQEFIDYEQYF. The CDR3 DNA reads as TGTGCCAGCAGCCAAGAGTTTATAGACTACGAGCAGTACTTC.

The V and J genes are TRBV5-1 and TRBJ1-2, with a tentative D call TRBD1 (6 bases). The germline V gene encodes CDR1 SGHRS and CDR2 YFSETQ. CDR3 length: 16 amino acids. The germline V and J ends were trimmed by 1 base and 6 bases, with 19 bases remaining between them. CDR3 nucleotides: TGCGCCAGCAGCTTGTATTATCGGACAGTCACAGATGGCTACACCTTC. Translation gives CASSLYYRTVTDGYTF.

The chain couples TRBV6-6 to TRBJ2-7; a weak D match, TRBD2 (6 bases). Per the germline V gene, CDR1 is MNHNY and CDR2 is SVGAGI (reference sequence). CDR3 size: 15 residues. V shed 5 bases and J shed 0 bases, with 14 bases lying between them. The CDR3 sequence: CASSGPGADSYEQYF. CDR3 sequence (DNA): TGTGCCAGCAGTGGACCGGGAGCTGACTCCTACGAGCAGTACTTC.

V gene TRBV18 combines with J gene TRBJ1-2, with D perhaps matching TRBD1 (5 bases). Germline V gene data show CDR1 as KGHSH and CDR2 as LQKENI. With 8 bases removed from V and 6 bases from J, the gap between germline ends came to 25 bases. The CDR3 totals 16 residues. CDR3 amino acids: CASRSRNRDGKDGYTF. In DNA, the CDR3 is TGTGCCAGCCGATCAAGGAACCGGGACGGAAAAGATGGCTACACCTTC.